These T cell receptor beta chains were read from a single sample in a study of blood T cell repertoires in COVID-19. Some clones are missing from TCRdb's copy, which holds only in-frame ones; the method was immunoSEQ multiplex PCR. The sample gives about 240,000 clones, just under 85% of which show up once; 9.6% is in the top ten. Sequenced sample: peripheral blood. These receptor sequences come from a woman aged 80 or older with acute or convalescent COVID-19. The CDR3 runs from the conserved cysteine through the conserved F or W. D genes are given only for firm matches. For some rows the clone size is stated as once, few or many, or as a class when expanded; others skip it.

NA	TRBV7-2	TRBJ1-1	NA	TGTGCCAGCAGCTCCTTGACAGCCAGGGTCACTGAAGCTTTCTTT	CASSSLTARVTEAFF
NA	TRBV2	TRBJ2-3	TRBD2	TGTGCCAGCAGCGAAGCGGGGGGTCGCACAGATACGCAGTATTTT	CASSEAGGRTDTQYF
NA	TRBV20-1	TRBJ2-7	NA	TGCAGTGCTCTCTCCTACGAGCAGTACTTC	CSALSYEQYF
NA	TRBV27	TRBJ2-1	TRBD1	TGTGCCAGCAGTTTTCTGACAGGGGCCTACAATGAGCAGTTCTTC	CASSFLTGAYNEQFF
NA	TRBV7-2	TRBJ2-5	TRBD2	TGTGCCAGCAGCTCCAGTAGCGGGGCGCAAGAGACCCAGTACTTC	CASSSSSGAQETQYF
NA	TRBV7-3	TRBJ2-1	NA	TGTGCCAGCAGCTCCGAAGGGGGGGATGAGCAGTTCTTC	CASSSEGGDEQFF
NA	TRBV2	TRBJ2-5	TRBD1	TGTGCCAGCAGCGTAACGGGACAGGGGGCCGCAGAGACCCAGTACTTC	CASSVTGQGAAETQYF
NA	TRBV5-1	TRBJ2-7	NA	TGCGCCAGCAGCACCCCGGCGGCGCCAGCCTACGAGCAGTACTTC	CASSTPAAPAYEQYF
NA	TRBV7-3	TRBJ2-1	TRBD1	TGTGCCAGCAGCCCCACCGGGACAGGGCACAATGAGCAGTTCTTC	CASSPTGTGHNEQFF
NA	TRBV7-9	TRBJ1-3	NA	TGTGCCAGCAGCTATTCGGGCTCTGGAAACACCATATATTTT	CASSYSGSGNTIYF
NA	TRBV29-1	TRBJ1-2	TRBD1	TGCAGCGTTGATTGGTACAGGGGCGACGGCTACACCTTC	CSVDWYRGDGYTF
once	TRBV7-9	TRBJ1-1	TRBD1	TGTGCCAGCAGCTCGGACAGGGGATTGAACACTGAAGCTTTCTTT	CASSSDRGLNTEAFF
NA	TRBV5-1	TRBJ1-3	TRBD1	TGCGCCAGCAGCTTGGCCGGACAGGGCTCTGGAAACACCATATATTTT	CASSLAGQGSGNTIYF
once	TRBV7-9	TRBJ2-6	TRBD1	TGTGCCAGCAGCGAGACAGGGACCGGGGCCAACGTCCTGACTTTC	CASSETGTGANVLTF
once	TRBV19	TRBJ1-4	NA	TGTGCCAGTAACCAGCGACAGCCAAATGAAAAACTGTTTTTT	CASNQRQPNEKLFF
few	TRBV28	TRBJ2-7	NA	TGTGCCAGCAGTTTCGGCGGGGCCCGAAGCTCCTACGAGCAGTACTTC	CASSFGGARSSYEQYF
NA	TRBV11-2	TRBJ1-1	NA	TGTGCCACCCGACTGGCCGCCCCTGGGACTGAAGCTTTCTTT	CATRLAAPGTEAFF
NA	TRBV7-2	TRBJ2-3	NA	TGTGCCAGCAGCCAAAGGGGGGATACGCAGTATTTT	CASSQRGDTQYF
NA	TRBV7-2	TRBJ1-6	NA	TGTGCCAGCAGCTTAGTCATCGTGCAGGGCGGCAATTCACCCCTCCACTTT	CASSLVIVQGGNSPLHF
NA	TRBV19	TRBJ1-1	NA	TGTGCCAGTAGTATTTGGGGGAGGGCGAACACTGAAGCTTTCTTT	CASSIWGRANTEAFF
NA	TRBV18	TRBJ1-1	NA	TGTGCCAGCTCACCATCGGTCGCCATGAACACTGAAGCTTTCTTT	CASSPSVAMNTEAFF
NA	TRBV2	TRBJ2-5	TRBD1	TGTGCCAGCAGTGAATGGGGGACAGGGAGTGCACAAGAGACCCAGTACTTC	CASSEWGTGSAQETQYF
NA	TRBV10-3	TRBJ2-7	NA	TGTGCCATCAGTGAGCCCTCGGCACGGAGGGTACAGCAGTACTTC	CAISEPSARRVQQYF
NA	TRBV6-1	TRBJ1-3	NA	TGTGCCAGCAGTGAAGCGGCGCGGGCTCGATCGGCTGGAAACACCATATATTTT	CASSEAARARSAGNTIYF
NA	TRBV27	TRBJ1-5	NA	TGTGCCAGCAGTTTTCGACAGTATAGCAATCAGCCCCAGCATTTT	CASSFRQYSNQPQHF
NA	TRBV5-4	TRBJ1-3	NA	TGTGCCAGCAGCGATGGCCCACCGGGAGCTGGAAACACCATATATTTT	CASSDGPPGAGNTIYF
few	TRBV14	TRBJ1-2	TRBD1	TGTGCCAGCAGCGGCCAGGGGGCAGGGTATGGCTACACCTTC	CASSGQGAGYGYTF
NA	TRBV12-3/TRBV12-4	TRBJ1-1	NA	TGTGCCAGCAGTTGGGACACGGAAGCTTTCTTT	CASSWDTEAFF
few	TRBV7-9	TRBJ1-1	TRBD1	TGTGCCAGCAGCTTACGTGGGACAGGGGACACTGAAGCTTTCTTT	CASSLRGTGDTEAFF
NA	TRBV7-8	TRBJ1-5	TRBD1	TGTGCCAGCAGTCGAGACAGGGGTGGCAATCAGCCCCAGCATTTT	CASSRDRGGNQPQHF
few	TRBV14	TRBJ2-7	NA	TGTGCCAGCAGGTCAGCGGGCGGAACCTACGAGCAGTACTTC	CASRSAGGTYEQYF
NA	TRBV19	TRBJ1-1	NA	TGTGCCAGTAGTCTCGGACAGTTGAACACTGAAGCTTTCTTT	CASSLGQLNTEAFF
NA	TRBV11-3	TRBJ2-3	TRBD2	TGTGCCAGCAGCCGGGGGACTAGCGGGAGCACAGATACGCAGTATTTT	CASSRGTSGSTDTQYF
NA	TRBV19	TRBJ1-2	TRBD1	TGTGCCAGTAGGATCGCCGGACAGGGAAGTAACTATGGCTACACCTTC	CASRIAGQGSNYGYTF
NA	TRBV2	TRBJ2-2	TRBD1	TGTGCCAGCAGCCCAAGACAGGGGGGTACCGGGGAGCTGTTTTTT	CASSPRQGGTGELFF
NA	TRBV10-3	TRBJ2-3	TRBD2	TGTGCCATCAGTGAGGGGCGGGGGGTTAGCACAGATACGCAGTATTTT	CAISEGRGVSTDTQYF
NA	TRBV5-1	TRBJ1-4	NA	TGCGCCAGCAGCTCCCGACAGTCGGATGAAAAACTGTTTTTT	CASSSRQSDEKLFF
NA	TRBV14	TRBJ1-3	NA	TGTGCCAGCAGCCCCCTAGGAAACACCATATATTTT	CASSPLGNTIYF
NA	TRBV5-4	TRBJ2-3	TRBD2	TGTGCCAGCAGTTTCGGGGGGGCCCGGGATACGCAGTATTTT	CASSFGGARDTQYF
once	TRBV25-1	TRBJ2-7	NA	TGTGCCAGCAGTGAGAGTGGGACATCCTACGAGCAGTACTTC	CASSESGTSYEQYF
NA	TRBV5-1	TRBJ1-1	TRBD1	TGCGCCAGCAGCCAACGGACAGGTGGGGTGACTGAAGCTTTCTTT	CASSQRTGGVTEAFF
once	TRBV28	TRBJ1-2	TRBD1	TGTGCCAGCAGCCCGGGACAGCATTATGGCTACACCTTC	CASSPGQHYGYTF
once	TRBV2	TRBJ2-3	TRBD2	TGTGCCAGCAGTGAGACTAGCGGGGTGGCGGGAGATACGCAGTATTTT	CASSETSGVAGDTQYF
NA	TRBV2	TRBJ2-7	NA	TGTGCCAGCAGTGAGGGCTTCGGGGGACCCACCTACGAGCAGTACTTC	CASSEGFGGPTYEQYF
NA	TRBV9	TRBJ1-6	TRBD1	TGTGCCAGCAGCAACTACCGGGACAGGGCCCATTCACCCCTCCACTTT	CASSNYRDRAHSPLHF
NA	TRBV18	TRBJ1-6	TRBD1	TGTGCCAGCTCACCACTTTCCTTTGGACAGGGGAGCTCCTATAATTCACCCCTCCACTTT	CASSPLSFGQGSSYNSPLHF
NA	TRBV15	TRBJ2-2	TRBD1	TGTGCCACCAGTATCGGACAGGGGATAACCGGGGAGCTGTTTTTT	CATSIGQGITGELFF
NA	TRBV5-1	TRBJ2-7	TRBD2	TGCGCCAGCAGCCCCGGGACTAGCGGGGGGTTAACCTACGAGCAGTACTTC	CASSPGTSGGLTYEQYF
NA	TRBV7-2	TRBJ1-3	NA	TGTGCCAGCAGCTTAGACAGGGCCCCCTCTGGAAACACCATATATTTT	CASSLDRAPSGNTIYF
NA	TRBV28	TRBJ2-4	NA	TGTGCCAGCAGCCTTGCCCCGGGAGAGAACATTCAGTACTTC	CASSLAPGENIQYF
NA	TRBV28	TRBJ2-1	NA	TGTGCCAGCAGTTTACCGGGCCTGGCGGGGTTCTTC	CASSLPGLAGFF
once	TRBV3-1/TRBV3-2	TRBJ2-5	TRBD1	TGTGCCAGCAGCCAAAGGGGGCAGCTCCAAGAGACCCAGTACTTC	CASSQRGQLQETQYF
NA	TRBV4-1	TRBJ1-1	NA	TGCGCCAGCAGCCAACAACAGGCAAACACTGAAGCTTTCTTT	CASSQQQANTEAFF
NA	TRBV7-2	TRBJ1-1	NA	TGTGCCAGCAGCTTAGTAATTACAGGGAACACTGAAGCTTTCTTT	CASSLVITGNTEAFF
NA	TRBV9	TRBJ1-2	NA	TGTGCCAGCAGCGTAGAGGCCTGGGGGCAGGGCTACACCTTC	CASSVEAWGQGYTF